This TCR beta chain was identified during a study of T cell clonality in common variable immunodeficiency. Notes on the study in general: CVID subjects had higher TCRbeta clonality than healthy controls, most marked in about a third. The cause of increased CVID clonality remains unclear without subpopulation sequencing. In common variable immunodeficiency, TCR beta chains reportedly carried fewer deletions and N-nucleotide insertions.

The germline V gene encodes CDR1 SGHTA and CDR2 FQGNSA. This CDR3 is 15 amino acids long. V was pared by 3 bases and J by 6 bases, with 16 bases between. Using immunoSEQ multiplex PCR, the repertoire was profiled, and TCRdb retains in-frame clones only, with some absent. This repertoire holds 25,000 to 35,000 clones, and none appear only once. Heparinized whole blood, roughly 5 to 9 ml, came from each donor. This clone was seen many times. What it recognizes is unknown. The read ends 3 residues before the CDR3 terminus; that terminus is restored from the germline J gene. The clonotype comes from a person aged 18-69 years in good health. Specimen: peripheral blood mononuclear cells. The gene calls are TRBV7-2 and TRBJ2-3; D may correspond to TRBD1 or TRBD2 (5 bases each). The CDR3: CASSFRRGARDTQYF. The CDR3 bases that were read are TGTGCCAGCAGCTTTCGAAGAGGGGCCCGGGATACG.